A single sample is the source of the 17 T cell receptor beta chains below, sequenced in a study of blood T cell repertoires in COVID-19. The table came from immunoSEQ multiplex PCR; TCRdb's copy has only in-frame clones and leaves some out. The sample has 200,000 to 250,000 clones, approximately 80% seen once. Input material: peripheral blood. These receptors all come from an elderly woman with COVID-19, enrolled during active disease.

This clone rates as large. J is TRBJ2-7 and V is TRBV7-8, with TRBD1 as a possible D gene (7 bases). This CDR3 is 16 amino acids long. Looked up from germline, CDR1 is SGHVS and CDR2 is FQNEAQ. Trimming cost V 5 bases and J 3 bases, with 20 bases left between them. CDR3: CASSPSGGTVYYEQYF. CDR3 bases: TGTGCCAGCAGCCCCTCAGGGGGGACAGTATACTACGAGCAGTACTTC. Looking up the rest from reference TRBV7-8 and TRBJ2-7 gives the full variable domain: GAGVSQSPRYKVAKRGQDVALRCDPISGHVSLFWYQQALGQGPEFLTYFQNEAQLDKSGLPSDRFFAERPEGSVSTLKIQRTQQEDSAVYLCASSPSGGTVYYEQYFGPGTRLTVT.

V and J are TRBV11-2 and TRBJ2-1; D perhaps matches TRBD2 (6 bases). V gave up 5 bases and J gave up 8 bases, with 25 bases separating them. This CDR3 has 17 amino acids. Germline-derived CDR1 and CDR2 are SGHAT and FQNNGV. CDR3 coding DNA: TGTGCCAGCAGCCCCCGCGGGAACGGTGGCCCGGGGGATGAGCAGTTCTTC. The encoded protein is CASSPRGNGGPGDEQFF.

This chain uses TRBV6-5 with TRBJ1-1; D remains ambiguous. This CDR3 is 15 amino acids long. Germline CDR1 and CDR2: MNHEY and SVGAGI. V dropped 6 bases and J dropped 1 base, with 15 bases sitting between them. The CDR3 sequence: CASRTRRVRNTEAFF. The CDR3 nucleotides are TGTGCCAGCAGAACACGCCGGGTCAGGAACACTGAAGCTTTCTTT.

This chain joins TRBV5-1 and TRBJ2-3; TRBD2 matches at 8 bases. V lost 3 bases, J lost 6 bases, and 9 bases stayed unmatched. Per germline, CDR1 SGHRS and CDR2 YFSETQ. The CDR3 runs 15 residues. The CDR3 coding sequence is TGCGCCAGCAGCTCTGGCGGGGGGCCAGGGGATACGCAGTATTTT. It codes for CASSSGGGPGDTQYF.

The chain carries TRBV24-1 and TRBJ2-2; possible D gene TRBD1, 6 bases. Per germline, CDR1 KGHDR and CDR2 SFDVKD. The length of the CDR3 is 16 residues. The V gene lost 4 bases and the J gene lost 4 bases, with 15 bases spanning the gap. The DNA for the CDR3 is TGTGCCACCAGTGAGCCCAGGACAGACGTCACCGGGGAGCTGTTTTTT. As protein: CATSEPRTDVTGELFF.

The J gene is TRBJ2-1, the V gene TRBV5-1; perhaps TRBD2 as D (6 bases). Trimming shortened V by 1 base and J by 0 bases, and 8 bases separated the two germline ends. CDR1 and CDR2 (germline): SGHRS, YFSETQ. The CDR3 length is 15 residues. CDR3: CASSLIGSSYNEQFF. The CDR3 DNA reads as TGCGCCAGCAGCTTGATCGGGAGCTCCTACAATGAGCAGTTCTTC.

The chain uses TRBV20-1 and TRBJ1-1, with TRBD1 identical over 7 bases. Germline trimming cut 6 bases from V and 11 bases from J; bases unmatched to any gene: 9. CDR1 and CDR2 from the germline V gene are DFQATT and SNEGSKA (reference sequence). This CDR3 region has 11 residues. In nucleotides, the CDR3 is TGCAGTGCCCGGGACAGTCGGCACGCTTTCTTT. Translation gives CSARDSRHAFF.

The rearrangement uses TRBV7-8 and TRBJ2-3; a possible D gene is TRBD2 (5 bases). CDR3 length equals 14 residues. The germline V gene has CDR1 SGHVS and CDR2 FQNEAQ. V lost 5 bases to trimming and J lost 1 base, with 10 bases between them. As DNA, the CDR3 is TGTGCCAGCAGCGCTACTAGGCGCACAGATACGCAGTATTTT. Encoded protein: CASSATRRTDTQYF.

The chain joins TRBV2 to TRBJ1-2; 10 bases agree with TRBD1. The junction had 14 bases not matched to a gene; V was cut back by 6 bases and J by 4 bases. Looked up from germline, CDR1 is SNHLY and CDR2 is FYNNEI. This CDR3 is built from 17 residues. CDR3 protein: CASRSSTGTGEAYGYTF. The CDR3 DNA sequence: TGTGCCAGCAGGTCATCCACGGGGACAGGGGAGGCCTATGGCTACACCTTC.

The chain recombines TRBV18 with TRBJ1-3; possibly TRBD1 for D (5 bases). Germline values: CDR1 KGHSH, CDR2 LQKENI. The CDR3 totals 16 residues. Trimming took off 3 bases at V and 5 bases at J, with 17 bases between the two ends. The CDR3 protein is CASSPRAGDGRNTIYF. The CDR3, as DNA: TGTGCCAGCTCACCTAGAGCGGGGGATGGAAGAAACACCATATATTTT. Based on the CDR3 plus reference TRBV18 and TRBJ1-3, the full variable domain is NAGVMQNPRHLVRRRGQEARLRCSPMKGHSHVYWYRQLPEEGLKFMVYLQKENIIDESGMPKERFSAEFPKEGPSILRIQQVVRGDSAAYFCASSPRAGDGRNTIYFGEGSWLTVV.

V usage is TRBV5-8 and J usage is TRBJ1-5; no clear D gene. Germline V lookup: CDR1 SGHTS, CDR2 YDEGEE. Trimming pared 2 bases from V and 5 bases from J, leaving 11 bases between. There are 14 residues in the CDR3. CDR3 nucleotide sequence: TGTGCCAGCAGCTTTCGGCAGGCCCATCAGCCCCAGCATTTT. Its protein is CASSFRQAHQPQHF.

This clone has a single count. This chain uses TRBV6-5 with TRBJ1-3, with 7 bases identical to TRBD1. Germline CDR1 is MNHEY and CDR2 is SVGAGI. The CDR3 extends over 16 amino acids. V lost 4 bases to trimming and J lost 0 bases; unmatched junction nucleotides: 6. The CDR3 reads CASSSGTAVSGNTIYF. Written as DNA, the CDR3 is TGTGCCAGCAGTTCCGGGACAGCCGTCTCTGGAAACACCATATATTTT.

V and J are TRBV19 and TRBJ1-5; 7 nucleotides align to TRBD1. Trimming cost V 5 bases and J 5 bases; bases outside gene matches: 3. Germline CDR1 is LNHDA and CDR2 is SQIVND (reference sequence). The CDR3 contains 13 residues. CDR3 coding DNA: TGTGCCAGTAGTTCGGACAGGCATCAGCCCCAGCATTTT. It encodes CASSSDRHQPQHF.

The chain couples TRBV29-1 to TRBJ2-1; TRBD1 aligns across 10 bases. The V segment lost 7 bases and the J segment 10 bases; nucleotides outside the gene matches: 16. From germline, CDR1 is SQVTM and CDR2 ANQGSEA. This CDR3 contains 15 residues. The CDR3 sequence: CSARPRDRGLLEQFF. In DNA form, the CDR3 reads TGCAGCGCCCGCCCCCGGGACAGGGGCCTGTTAGAGCAGTTCTTC.

This chain joins TRBV19 and TRBJ2-3, with TRBD1 matching over 10 bases. This CDR3 comprises 15 residues. Germline trimming cut 3 bases from V and 1 base from J; bases unmatched to any gene: 1. Germline V CDR1 and CDR2: LNHDA, SQIVND (reference sequence). The CDR3 protein is CASSMGTGGTDTQYF. In nucleotides, the CDR3 is TGTGCCAGTAGTATGGGGACAGGGGGCACAGATACGCAGTATTTT.

This chain joins TRBV2 and TRBJ2-2; 10 nucleotides match TRBD2. The germline V gene has CDR1 SNHLY and CDR2 FYNNEI. CDR3 length: 16 residues. V was clipped by 3 bases and J by 3 bases; unmatched bases: 4. The CDR3 bases are TGTGCCAGCAGTGATTTAGCGGGGGGTTACACCGGGGAGCTGTTTTTT. This encodes CASSDLAGGYTGELFF.

The chain recombines TRBV11-2 with TRBJ1-6, with no clear D. Germline V gene sequence: CDR1 SGHAT, CDR2 FQNNGV. Deletions cut 4 bases from V and 9 bases from J, with 7 bases between. This CDR3 spans 12 amino acids. The CDR3 protein is CASSSNGSPLHF. As DNA, the CDR3 is TGTGCCAGCAGCTCCAACGGTTCACCCCTCCACTTT.